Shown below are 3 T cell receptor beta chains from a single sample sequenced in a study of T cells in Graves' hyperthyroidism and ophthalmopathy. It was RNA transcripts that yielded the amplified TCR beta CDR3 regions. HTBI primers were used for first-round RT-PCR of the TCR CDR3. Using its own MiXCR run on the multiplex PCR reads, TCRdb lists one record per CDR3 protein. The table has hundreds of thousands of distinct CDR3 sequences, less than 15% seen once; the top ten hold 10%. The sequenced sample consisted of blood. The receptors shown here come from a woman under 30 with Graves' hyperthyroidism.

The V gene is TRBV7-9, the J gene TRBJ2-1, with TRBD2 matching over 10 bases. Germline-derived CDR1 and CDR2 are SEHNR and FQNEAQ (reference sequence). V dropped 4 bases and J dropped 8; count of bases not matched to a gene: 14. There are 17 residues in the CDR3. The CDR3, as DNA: TGTGCCAGCAGCTATTGGGGGGGGAGCGGGAGGGCCGATGAGCAGTTCTTC. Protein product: CASSYWGGSGRADEQFF.

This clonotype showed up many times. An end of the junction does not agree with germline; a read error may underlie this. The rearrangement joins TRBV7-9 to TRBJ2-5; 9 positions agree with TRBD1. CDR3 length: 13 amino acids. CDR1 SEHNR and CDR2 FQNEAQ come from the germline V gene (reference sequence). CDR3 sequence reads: CASSPKGQGALDF. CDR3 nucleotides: TGTGCCAGCAGCCCGAAGGGACAGGGAGCATTAGACTTC.

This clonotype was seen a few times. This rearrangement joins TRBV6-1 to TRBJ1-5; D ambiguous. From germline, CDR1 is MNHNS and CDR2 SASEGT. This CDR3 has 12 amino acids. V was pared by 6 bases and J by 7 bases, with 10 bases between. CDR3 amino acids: CASREPGQPQHF. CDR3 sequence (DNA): TGTGCCAGCAGAGAACCGGGACAGCCCCAGCATTTT.